The rows below give T cell receptor beta chains drawn from one sample of a study of shared clonotypes between healthy human individuals. Repertoires were generated with immunoSEQ multiplex PCR, while TCRdb's copy carries only in-frame clones and drops some. The sample shows fewer than 600,000 clones, roughly four fifths of them seen only once. The sample was PBMCs. The receptor set was obtained from a woman aged 35 to 49 in good health. Some clones in this sample may be carry-over from other donors' samples. CDR3s include the opening cysteine and the closing phenylalanine or tryptophan. A D gene is named only where the DNA matches it firmly.

TRBD2 | TRBJ2-5 | TRBV7-2 | CASSMRLAGAETQYF
- | TRBJ1-3 | TRBV5-1 | CASSLVGSGNTIYF
- | TRBJ1-6 | TRBV28 | CASSLLGGDSPLHF
- | TRBJ2-7 | TRBV11-2 | CASSFLRVSAYEQYF
TRBD2 | TRBJ2-7 | TRBV9 | CASSVGLAASYEQYF
TRBD1 | TRBJ1-1 | TRBV6-6 | CASSSTGDGTEAFF
- | TRBJ2-3 | TRBV7-7 | CASSPRLGDTQYF
TRBD2 | TRBJ2-1 | TRBV2 | CASRPLAGSSYNEQFF
- | TRBJ2-1 | TRBV5-5 | CASSWGTNEQFF
- | TRBJ1-3 | TRBV2 | CASSRVRVSGNTIYF
TRBD2 | TRBJ2-1 | TRBV29-1 | CSVLGLARSSYNEQFF
- | TRBJ2-2 | TRBV19 | CATGGPGPNTGELFF
- | TRBJ2-1 | TRBV25-1 | CASSDRFGLNNEQFF
- | TRBJ2-7 | TRBV7-3 | CASSAGLASNEQYF